These 6 T cell receptor beta chains were all obtained from the same sample, sequenced in a study of blood T cell repertoires in COVID-19. TCRdb's table, derived via immunoSEQ multiplex PCR, lists solely in-frame clones and lacks some. The sample lists about 200,000 clones; around nine tenths were seen once. Sequenced material: PBMCs or T cells enriched from blood (not recorded which). These receptor sequences come from a woman in her twenties or thirties who had been exposed to COVID-19.

CDR3 sequence (DNA): TGTGCCAGCATGGGGGGGGCGGGTGAAAAACTGTTTTTT. This codes for CASMGGAGEKLFF. The V call is TRBV28, the J call TRBJ1-4, with D tentatively TRBD1 (6 bases). CDR3 size: 13 residues. From germline, CDR1 is MDHEN and CDR2 SYDVKM. V was pared by 7 bases and J by 7 bases, with 13 bases between.

The V call is TRBV27, the J call TRBJ1-6; D is unresolved. Between the trimmed V and J ends, which lost 4 bases and 6 bases, there was a span of 10 bases. Germline V gene sequence: CDR1 MNHEY, CDR2 SMNVEV (reference sequence). This CDR3 comprises 14 residues. CDR3 sequence: CASSSRRINSPLHF. CDR3 sequence (DNA): TGTGCCAGCAGTTCGCGCAGGATTAATTCACCCCTCCACTTT.

CDR3 sequence: CASSFEGETTEAFF. CDR3 coding DNA: TGTGCCAGCAGCTTTGAAGGGGAAACCACTGAAGCTTTCTTT. The gene calls are TRBV5-4 and TRBJ1-1; a possible D gene is TRBD1 (5 bases). Germline CDR1 is SGHNT and CDR2 is YYREEE (reference sequence). V dropped 2 bases and J dropped 4 bases, with 12 bases sitting between them. This CDR3 comprises 14 residues.

This chain joins TRBV6-5 and TRBJ1-1, with 7 bases matching TRBD1. There are 15 residues in the CDR3. V dropped 0 bases and J dropped 3; count of bases not matched to a gene: 4. Germline V lookup: CDR1 MNHEY, CDR2 SVGAGI. CDR3 sequence (DNA): TGTGCCAGCAGTTACTCGGCCAGGGGGGACACTGAAGCTTTCTTT. Its protein product is CASSYSARGDTEAFF.

The chain employs TRBV3-1 (or the pseudogene TRBV3-2) and TRBJ2-7; TRBD1 is a possible D gene (6 bases). Germline V gene data show CDR1 as LGHDT and CDR2 as YNNKEL (reference sequence). This CDR3 spans 13 amino acids. V lost 3 bases to trimming and J lost 11 bases, with 17 bases between them. The CDR3 region has the DNA TGTGCCAGCAGCCATTCGTTGAGGACAGAAGAGTACTTC. It is translated as CASSHSLRTEEYF.

This chain links TRBV7-2 with TRBJ2-1; 8 nucleotides agree with TRBD2. Germline V gives CDR1 SGHTA, CDR2 FQGNSA. With V trimmed by 1 base and J by 3 bases, 5 bases remained unmatched. The CDR3 runs 16 residues. In DNA, the CDR3 is TGTGCCAGCAGCTTAGTCGGGGGGGGTTACTACAATGAGCAGTTCTTC. As protein: CASSLVGGGYYNEQFF.